One sample yielded the 3 T cell receptor beta chains listed below, sequenced in a study of blood T cell repertoires in COVID-19. The table came from immunoSEQ multiplex PCR; TCRdb's copy has only in-frame clones and leaves some out. The table includes hundreds of thousands of clones, roughly 84% detected once. Sequenced: peripheral blood. All receptors come from a woman older than 75 with acute or convalescent COVID-19.

This chain uses TRBV7-2 with TRBJ2-2, with 9 bases that match TRBD2. Losses at the gene ends were 5 bases for V and 4 bases for J; bases not matched to a gene: 8. Germline CDR1 is SGHTA and CDR2 is FQGNSA. The CDR3 contains 16 residues. The CDR3 DNA reads as TGTGCCAGCAGCCCAATGACTAGCGGAGTCACCGGGGAGCTGTTTTTT. This translates into CASSPMTSGVTGELFF.

This sequence joins TRBV27 and TRBJ2-7, with a weak D call TRBD2 (5 bases). Trimming stripped 3 bases from V and 2 bases from J, with 11 bases between. This CDR3 comprises 14 residues. CDR1 and CDR2 from the germline V gene are MNHEY and SMNVEV (reference sequence). The CDR3 DNA reads as TGTGCCAGCAGTTTCTGGGAGTCCACCTACGAGCAGTACTTC. Protein sequence: CASSFWESTYEQYF.

This chain uses TRBV11-2 with TRBJ2-1, with 13 bases identical to TRBD2. V was pared by 5 bases and J by 6 bases, with 4 bases of the junction left unmatched. Germline V gene lookup returns CDR1 SGHAT and CDR2 FQNNGV. This CDR3 spans 15 amino acids. DNA for the CDR3: TGTGCCAGCAGCCCAGGGACTAGCGGGGCCAATGAGCAGTTCTTC. Protein: CASSPGTSGANEQFF.